This T cell receptor beta chain came from a study of beta chain features in type 1 diabetes. The germline CDR1 and CDR2 sequences are SQVTM and ANQGSEA. The CDR3 totals 12 residues. Deletions cut 5 bases from V and 5 bases from J, with 12 bases between. A sort by CD45RO/CCR7/CD25/CD127/CD95/CD27 yielded CD4+ naive, central memory, regulatory and stem cell-like memory cells. This clone has a handful of counts. Its specificity is not known. Study-level points and caveats: Sequencing the cDNA could make cells with high TCR expression show up more than they should. When Type 1 diabetes patients were examined, their TCRB CDR3s proved moderately but significantly shorter in all four CD4+ subsets.

Reverse transcription of all isolated RNA meant that expressed TCRB transcripts were sequenced. The average read count of naive, central memory and regulatory T cell samples was a few million. TCRdb's table, derived via immunoSEQ multiplex PCR, lists solely in-frame clones and lacks some. The sample has 130,000 to 150,000 clones, around a tenth seen once. Sequencing input: central memory CD4+ T cells from blood. This chain uses TRBV29-1 with TRBJ2-5; D is perhaps TRBD2 (6 bases). This receptor was taken from a man younger than 35 in good health. CDR3 region: CSVSFGGETQYF. The CDR3 DNA reads as TGCAGCGTTTCCTTTGGGGGGGAGACCCAGTACTTC.